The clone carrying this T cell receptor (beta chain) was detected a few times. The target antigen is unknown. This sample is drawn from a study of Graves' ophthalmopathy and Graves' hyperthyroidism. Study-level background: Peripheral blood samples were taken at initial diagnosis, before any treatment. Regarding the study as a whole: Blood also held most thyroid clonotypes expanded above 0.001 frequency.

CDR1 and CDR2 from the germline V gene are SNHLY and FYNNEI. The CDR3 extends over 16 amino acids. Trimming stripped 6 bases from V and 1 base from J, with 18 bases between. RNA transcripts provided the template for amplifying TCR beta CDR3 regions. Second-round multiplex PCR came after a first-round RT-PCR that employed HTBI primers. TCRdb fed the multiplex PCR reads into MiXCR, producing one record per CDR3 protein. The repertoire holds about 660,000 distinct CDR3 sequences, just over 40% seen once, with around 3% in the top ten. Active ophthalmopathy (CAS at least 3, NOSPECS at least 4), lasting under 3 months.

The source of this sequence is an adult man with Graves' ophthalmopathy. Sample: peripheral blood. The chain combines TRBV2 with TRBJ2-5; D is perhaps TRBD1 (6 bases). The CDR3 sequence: CASRAFGRGAQETQYF. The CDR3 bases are TGTGCCAGCAGGGCGTTCGGCAGGGGAGCCCAAGAGACCCAGTACTTC.